This T cell receptor beta chain is from a study of T cell clones after liver transplantation. Study findings and constraints: A larger donor-reactive than third-party decline suggested partial antigen-specific deletion.

With V trimmed by 0 bases and J by 5 bases, 6 bases remained unmatched. Germline CDR1 is MNHNS and CDR2 is SASEGT. The CDR3 runs to 15 residues. Points on this clone: What it binds is unknown.

Repertoires were generated with immunoSEQ multiplex PCR, while TCRdb's copy carries only in-frame clones and drops some. This table holds around 51,000 clones, 86% found once. Material: CD8+ T cells from blood, obtained 12 months after liver transplant. The clonotype was recovered from a human patient who received a liver transplant. Some T cells may be provided by the graft donor. The chain recombines TRBV6-1 with TRBJ2-7, with 8 nucleotides matching TRBD2. Here the CDR3 reads CASSEASSGSDEQYF. The CDR3 DNA reads as TGTGCCAGCAGTGAAGCGTCGAGCGGGAGCGACGAGCAGTACTTC.